This TCR beta chain comes out of a study of blood T cell repertoires in COVID-19. Study as a whole: Some COVID-19 samples were acute and others convalescent; all came from the United States, Italy and Spain. In each case, the material was cDNA or gDNA derived from T cells, B-cell-depleted T cells, or PBMCs.

Original processing notes: Quantification of nucleated cells was approximated via reference gene primer amplification. TCRdb's table, derived via immunoSEQ multiplex PCR, lists solely in-frame clones and lacks some. D and trimming come from the DNA, and the V and J calls and clone size come from that table. The table records under 200,000 clones, approximately 91% of them present only once. The germline V gene encodes CDR1 GTSNPN and CDR2 SVGIG (reference sequence). The CDR3 sequence is 14 residues long. Trimming stripped 4 bases from V and 2 bases from J, with 12 bases between. The gene calls are TRBV30 and TRBJ1-5; maybe TRBD1 (5 bases). The TCR sequence derives from a man between 45 and 60 years old with acute or convalescent COVID-19. Sample: peripheral blood. The CDR3 nucleotides read TGTGCCTGGAAGGGGCGCCCGGGCAATCAGCCCCAGCATTTT. This sequence encodes CAWKGRPGNQPQHF.